This is a list of T cell receptor beta chains from one sample in a study of T cell responses to AZD1222 COVID-19 vaccine. The protocol was immunoSEQ multiplex PCR, while the TCRdb copy is restricted to in-frame clones and leaves out a portion. The sample gives 180,000 or so clones, 85% to 95% of which show up once; 0.6% to 0.7% is in the top ten. This specimen was peripheral blood, taken on day 0 of AZD1222 vaccination. The receptor set was obtained from an adult in good health. The CDR3 runs from the conserved cysteine through the conserved F or W. D genes are given only for firm matches. Clone size, where shown, is once, few, many, or a class for clones that have expanded.

D	V	size	J	DNA	CDR3
.	TRBV20-1	.	TRBJ2-1	TGCAGTGCCATCAAGGGTGAGCAGTTCTTC	CSAIKGEQFF
.	TRBV10-3	.	TRBJ1-1	TGTGCCATCAGCCTCAGGAACACTGAAGCTTTCTTT	CAISLRNTEAFF
TRBD2	TRBV9	.	TRBJ2-3	TGTGCCAGCAGCGCTAGGGGGGGACTAGCGGGAGATACGCAGTATTTT	CASSARGGLAGDTQYF
TRBD2	TRBV4-2	.	TRBJ2-1	TGTGCCAGCAGCCAAGTGACTAGCGGGACCTACAATGAGCAGTTCTTC	CASSQVTSGTYNEQFF
.	TRBV6-5	.	TRBJ1-2	TGTGCCAGCAGTTACTCAGGGAATGGCTACACCTTC	CASSYSGNGYTF
.	TRBV30	.	TRBJ2-7	TGTGCCTGGAGTGTTCAAGGTTTACACGAGCAGTACTTC	CAWSVQGLHEQYF
TRBD2	TRBV28	.	TRBJ2-5	TGTGCCAGCAGTTTAGGGACTCGGACTAGCCAAGAGACCCAGTACTTC	CASSLGTRTSQETQYF
TRBD1	TRBV12-3/TRBV12-4	few	TRBJ1-2	TGTGCCAGCAGTTGGGACAGGGGCGGTGGCTACACCTTC	CASSWDRGGGYTF
.	TRBV19	.	TRBJ1-3	TGTGCCAGTAGTACGACCCCGGTGGGCGGTAACTCTGGAAACACCATATATTTT	CASSTTPVGGNSGNTIYF
.	TRBV29-1	.	TRBJ1-1	TGCAGCGTTGACCAGGGGAAGGCTTTCTTT	CSVDQGKAFF
.	TRBV5-5	.	TRBJ1-4	TGTGCCAGCAGCTTGGCCGGGGCGGCCGAAAAACTGTTTTTT	CASSLAGAAEKLFF
TRBD1	TRBV19	.	TRBJ1-4	TGTGCCAGCTGGGCGGGACAGGGGAGTGAAAAACTGTTTTTT	CASWAGQGSEKLFF
.	TRBV6-5	.	TRBJ1-2	TGTGCCAGCAGTTACTCGATCGGGACCCTTTTCTATGGCTACACCTTC	CASSYSIGTLFYGYTF
TRBD1	TRBV5-1	.	TRBJ1-5	TGCGCCAGCACCAGGGACAGGGTGAAACAGCCCCAGCATTTT	CASTRDRVKQPQHF
.	TRBV28	.	TRBJ1-4	TGTGCCAGCAGTATTAGGTGGGAAAAACTGTTTTTT	CASSIRWEKLFF
.	TRBV14	.	TRBJ1-2	TGTGCCAGCAGCCAAGAAAATTGGGCGACTCGAGGTCTCTATGGCTACACCTTC	CASSQENWATRGLYGYTF
.	TRBV24-1	.	TRBJ2-3	TGTGCCACCAGTGAAACTAGCGATACGCAGTATTTT	CATSETSDTQYF
TRBD1	TRBV5-1	.	TRBJ1-1	TGCGCCAGCAGCTTGGGAACAGGGAGGGGGCCTGAAGCTTTCTTT	CASSLGTGRGPEAFF
.	TRBV30	.	TRBJ2-7	TGTGCCTGGAGTGTAGGTAAGGGGCTGAACTACGAGCAGTACTTC	CAWSVGKGLNYEQYF
.	TRBV28	once	TRBJ1-3	TGTGCCAGCAGTTTATTGGACTCTGGAAACACCATATATTTT	CASSLLDSGNTIYF
.	TRBV2	.	TRBJ1-5	TGTGCCAGCAGGGGGGCTGCAGGGATCAATCAGCCCCAGCATTTT	CASRGAAGINQPQHF
.	TRBV2	.	TRBJ1-2	TGTGCCAGCAGTGTAGGGGGTGGCTACACCTTC	CASSVGGGYTF
TRBD1	TRBV6-2/TRBV6-3	.	TRBJ1-4	TGTGCCAGCAGTCACCAAACAGGGGGCGTCTCTTTTGCAACTAATGAAAAACTGTTTTTT	CASSHQTGGVSFATNEKLFF
.	TRBV5-1	.	TRBJ2-1	TGCGCCAGCAGCGGTGCCAATGAGCAGTTCTTC	CASSGANEQFF
.	TRBV6-1	.	TRBJ1-2	TGTGCCAGCAGTGGGATGACAGGAGAGGGCCCCTATGGCTACACCTTC	CASSGMTGEGPYGYTF
.	TRBV11-2	.	TRBJ2-1	TGTGCCAGCAGCTTACACCAAGCCGTCTCCTACAATGAGCAGTTCTTC	CASSLHQAVSYNEQFF
.	TRBV11-2	.	TRBJ2-2	TGTGCCAGCAGCTTAGCCCGCACATTCAGGGAGCTGTTTTTT	CASSLARTFRELFF
.	TRBV9	.	TRBJ2-7	TGTGCCAGCAGCCCCGGGGGCTACGAGCAGTACTTC	CASSPGGYEQYF
.	TRBV24-1	.	TRBJ2-5	TGTGCCACCAGTGATTTGATCGATCGGGAGACCCAGTACTTC	CATSDLIDRETQYF
.	TRBV19	.	TRBJ1-3	TGTGCCAGTATATCTGGACAGAGCTCTGGAAACACCATATATTTT	CASISGQSSGNTIYF
.	TRBV5-1	.	TRBJ2-7	TGCGCCAGCAGCTTGACCGGGCCGCAGGGCTACGAGCAGTACTTC	CASSLTGPQGYEQYF
.	TRBV6-5	.	TRBJ2-1	TGTGCCAGCAGTCAAACTAGCTTTGAGCAGTTCTTC	CASSQTSFEQFF
.	TRBV30	.	TRBJ1-4	TGTGCCTGGAGTGAGCTGGGTGGGAACGATGAAAAACTGTTTTTT	CAWSELGGNDEKLFF
.	TRBV5-1	.	TRBJ2-2	TGCGCCAGCAGCTTGGCCAAAGGGACCGGGGAGCTGTTTTTT	CASSLAKGTGELFF
.	TRBV14	.	TRBJ1-1	TGTGCCAGCAGCCAAGACCCTGGGGCCTCCCGAGCTTTCTTT	CASSQDPGASRAFF
.	TRBV18	.	TRBJ2-1	TGTGCCAGCTCACCAGATGGGCTCAGCCGGAATGAGCAGTTCTTC	CASSPDGLSRNEQFF
.	TRBV7-9	.	TRBJ2-3	TGTGCCAGCAGCTTAAATCAGGCGGGGGCTACGCAGTATTTT	CASSLNQAGATQYF
.	TRBV11-3	.	TRBJ1-3	TGTGCCAGCAGCTTTGGGTCTGGAAACACCATATATTTT	CASSFGSGNTIYF
.	TRBV10-2	.	TRBJ1-2	TGCGCCAGCAGTGAGAACTATGGCTACACCTTC	CASSENYGYTF
.	TRBV29-1	.	TRBJ1-1	TGCAGCGTTGAAGATCGGGGGTACATGAACACTGAAGCTTTCTTT	CSVEDRGYMNTEAFF
TRBD1	TRBV29-1	.	TRBJ2-5	TGCAGCGTTGCCCCCCGACAGGGTGAGACCCAGTACTTC	CSVAPRQGETQYF
TRBD2	TRBV6-4	.	TRBJ2-1	TGTGCCAGCAGCGAGAGAGCGGGGGATTCGAATGAGCAGTTCTTC	CASSERAGDSNEQFF
.	TRBV29-1	once	TRBJ2-7	TGCAGCGCAGTTCCCGACGGAGGCTACGAGCAGTACTTC	CSAVPDGGYEQYF
.	TRBV6-5	.	TRBJ2-1	TGTGCCAGCAGTTCATGGCTGGTGGACAATGAGCAGTTCTTC	CASSSWLVDNEQFF
.	TRBV6-5	.	TRBJ1-5	TGTGCCAGCAGGACTAAGGTTTATAGCAATCAGCCCCAGCATTTT	CASRTKVYSNQPQHF
TRBD1	TRBV5-5	.	TRBJ1-1	TGTGCCAGCAGCTTGCCGGGAACAGGGGGCAACACTGAAGCTTTCTTT	CASSLPGTGGNTEAFF
.	TRBV30	few	TRBJ1-5	TGTGCCTGGAGTTGGGCCAGGTCTAATCAGCCCCAGCATTTT	CAWSWARSNQPQHF
.	TRBV7-2	.	TRBJ2-7	TGTGCCAGCAGCTTCCGACTTCAAGGTGCCGAGCAGTACTTC	CASSFRLQGAEQYF
.	TRBV5-6	once	TRBJ1-3	TGTGCCAGCAGCTTGGCGGGGCGCGACGCCACCATATATTTT	CASSLAGRDATIYF
.	TRBV7-9	.	TRBJ2-2	TGTGCCAGCAGCCTCGAGGGCAGGCTCACCGGGGAGCTGTTTTTT	CASSLEGRLTGELFF
.	TRBV11-2	.	TRBJ2-7	TGTGCCAGCAGCACCGGACGGACCCTTAGCTCCTACGAGCAGTACTTC	CASSTGRTLSSYEQYF
.	TRBV6-1	.	TRBJ1-3	TGTGCCAGCAGTGAAAGAACAGACGACACCATATATTTT	CASSERTDDTIYF
.	TRBV2	.	TRBJ1-5	TGTGCCAGCAGCGGTACGGGGGGAAATCAGCCCCAGCATTTT	CASSGTGGNQPQHF